This T cell receptor beta chain was captured in a study of PD-1 blockade in classical Hodgkin lymphoma. The study's findings and limits: Reported findings placed baseline TCR diversity lower in newly diagnosed patients (compared with healthy donors). CD4+ TCR diversity, unlike CD8+, rose significantly by C4D1. Exclusion applied to patients who initiated nivolumab less than 1 year following ASCT.

Measured with immunoSEQ multiplex PCR; TCRdb has only the in-frame clones, and not every one. In the table there are more than 40,000 clones, almost 90% of which are singletons. In regard to this clone: No antigen is known for it.

Germline CDR1 is LNHDA and CDR2 is SQIVND (reference sequence). Trimming cost V 3 bases and J 2 bases, with 8 bases left between them. The CDR3 runs to 14 residues. Every one of the patients relapsed after autologous stem cell transplantation (brentuximab vedotin exposure was variable). The sequencing here drew on peripheral blood mononuclear cells (PBMCs), taken at baseline. The chain is built from TRBV19 and TRBJ1-5; a weak D match, TRBD1 (6 bases). The sequence was collected from a human donor with classical Hodgkin lymphoma. The CDR3 protein is CASSIAGGNQPQHF. The DNA for the CDR3 is TGTGCCAGTAGTATCGCAGGGGGCAATCAGCCCCAGCATTTT.